These 27 T cell receptor beta chains originate from one sample sequenced in a study of OX40 agonist ivuxolimab in advanced cancers. TCRdb's copy holds only in-frame clones and misses some; the assay was immunoSEQ multiplex PCR. Among some 28,000 clones, 75% to 90% were seen once, and the ten largest hold more than 25%. The sequencing here drew on CD4+ or CD8+ T cells sorted from blood, taken in a trial of the OX40 agonist ivuxolimab. Source of these receptors: an adult with an advanced solid tumor such as melanoma, head and neck, liver or kidney cancer.

This CDR3 is CASSPVGGSYNEQFF. Written as DNA, the CDR3 is TGTGCCAGCAGTCCGGTAGGTGGGTCCTACAATGAGCAGTTCTTC. The chain recombines TRBV6-6 with TRBJ2-1; no definite D call. CDR3 size: 15 residues. The V end lost 5 bases, the J end lost 1 base, and 12 bases lay between the germline ends. The germline V gene encodes CDR1 MNHNY and CDR2 SVGAGI (reference sequence).

Here the CDR3 reads CASSVLTYRGRNSPLHF. The CDR3, as DNA: TGTGCCAGCAGTGTACTCACCTACAGGGGCAGGAATTCACCCCTCCACTTT. This rearrangement joins TRBV27 to TRBJ1-6; 7 bases fit TRBD1. The CDR3 consists of 17 residues. CDR1 and CDR2 (germline): MNHEY, SMNVEV (reference sequence). Trimming removed 5 bases from V and 7 bases from J; junction bases left unmatched: 14.

The chain uses TRBV27 and TRBJ1-2; D gene ambiguous. There are 13 residues in the CDR3. V was trimmed by 2 bases and J by 4 bases, leaving 8 bases between them. Germline V CDR1 and CDR2: MNHEY, SMNVEV (reference sequence). The CDR3 DNA is TGTGCCAGCAGTTTAGGAAACTTCTATGGCTACACCTTC. Its protein is CASSLGNFYGYTF.

This chain joins TRBV25-1 and TRBJ2-7, with a weak D call TRBD1 (5 bases). The germline V gene has CDR1 MGHDK and CDR2 SYGVNS. V lost 4 bases to trimming and J lost 3 bases, with 13 bases between them. This CDR3 has 14 residues. CDR3 amino acids: CASSAETAYYEQYF. In nucleotides, the CDR3 is TGTGCCAGCAGTGCTGAGACAGCTTACTACGAGCAGTACTTC.

This chain uses TRBV7-2 with TRBJ2-7, with 10 bases fitting TRBD1. V trimming: 3 bases; J trimming: 2 bases; junction bases outside the gene matches: 4. This CDR3 region has 15 residues. Germline V gene sequence: CDR1 SGHTA, CDR2 FQGNSA. The CDR3 nucleotides read TGTGCCAGCAGCTTGGGACAGGGGAACACCTACGAGCAGTACTTC. It specifies CASSLGQGNTYEQYF.

This chain joins TRBV6-1 and TRBJ1-3; D unclear. This CDR3 spans 10 amino acids. Trimming removed 2 bases from V and 10 bases from J, with 3 bases in between. Per the germline V gene, CDR1 is MNHNS and CDR2 is SASEGT. The CDR3 sequence: CASSETTIYF. The DNA of the CDR3 is TGTGCCAGCAGTGAAACGACCATATATTTT.

The chain recombines TRBV27 with TRBJ1-1; the D is unclear. This CDR3 contains 10 residues. Trimming took off 8 bases at V and 10 bases at J, with 11 bases between the two ends. Per the germline V gene, CDR1 is MNHEY and CDR2 is SMNVEV (reference sequence). The CDR3 DNA sequence: TGTGCCAGCGGCCCGCGAGGAGCTTTCTTT. Protein product: CASGPRGAFF.

J is TRBJ2-3 and V is TRBV6-1; TRBD1 matches at 8 bases. The germline gives CDR1 MNHNS, CDR2 SASEGT. The CDR3 sequence is 15 residues long. V lost 8 bases, J lost 3 bases, and 10 bases stayed unmatched. The CDR3 DNA is TGTGCCAGCCATCAGACAGGGGATGAGACAGATACGCAGTATTTT. It yields the protein CASHQTGDETDTQYF.

The rearrangement links TRBV7-6 to TRBJ2-3, with 7 bases fitting TRBD1. V lost 11 bases to trimming and J lost 2 bases; unmatched junction nucleotides: 4. CDR1 is SGHVS and CDR2 is FNYEAQ in the germline V gene. CDR3 size: 12 residues. The CDR3 DNA reads as TGTGCCTCCAGGGGGAACACAGATACGCAGTATTTT. Translated: CASRGNTDTQYF.

The CDR3 loop reads CASSLFDTEAFF. The CDR3 nucleotides are TGTGCCAGCAGCTTGTTCGACACTGAAGCTTTCTTT. The V gene is TRBV7-9, the J gene TRBJ1-1; D remains ambiguous. V lost 3 bases and J 3 bases, leaving 5 bases between the germline ends. CDR3 length: 12 amino acids. Germline V gene lookup returns CDR1 SEHNR and CDR2 FQNEAQ (reference sequence).

In nucleotides, the CDR3 is TGTGCCAGCACCCTCAGGGAGACAGGGGTTGGGGAGCTGTTTTTT. Translation: CASTLRETGVGELFF. The V gene is TRBV6-1, the J gene TRBJ2-2, with TRBD1 matching 8 bases. Per the germline V gene, CDR1 is MNHNS and CDR2 is SASEGT. Trimming cost V 7 bases and J 8 bases; bases outside gene matches: 12. The CDR3 is 15 residues long.

The gene calls are TRBV6-5 and TRBJ2-1; D is unresolved. Trimming took off 0 bases at V and 5 bases at J, with 11 bases between the two ends. Germline CDR1 and CDR2: MNHEY and SVGAGI. The CDR3 covers 15 residues. Written as DNA, the CDR3 is TGTGCCAGCAGTTACTCGCCCGCGCCAAACAATGAGCAGTTCTTC. It specifies CASSYSPAPNNEQFF.

This clone was observed once. The chain has TRBV4-1 and TRBJ1-2, with D tentatively TRBD1 (6 bases). Germline V CDR1 and CDR2: MGHRA, YSYEKL. Trimming pared 11 bases from V and 0 bases from J, leaving 25 bases between. This CDR3 has 17 amino acids. The CDR3 loop is CAAKQGPLLVANYGYTF. The CDR3 nucleotides read TGCGCCGCGAAACAGGGACCGCTCTTAGTAGCTAACTATGGCTACACCTTC.

This clone occurred once. V usage is TRBV11-3 and J usage is TRBJ2-2; no reliable D call. Deletions cut 2 bases from V and 1 base from J, with 5 bases between. The CDR3 extends over 14 amino acids. Germline V lookup: CDR1 SGHNT, CDR2 YENEEA. The CDR3 DNA follows: TGTGCCAGCAGCTTAAGCCTGAACACCGGGGAGCTGTTTTTT. Translating gives CASSLSLNTGELFF.

The rearrangement uses TRBV4-1 and TRBJ2-1; 9 positions agree with TRBD1. Germline V gene lookup returns CDR1 MGHRA and CDR2 YSYEKL. The CDR3 is 16 residues long. With V trimmed by 0 bases and J by 9 bases, 9 bases remained unmatched. The CDR3 loop is CASSQDPTGGAGEQFF. CDR3 DNA sequence: TGCGCCAGCAGCCAAGATCCCACAGGGGGCGCGGGTGAGCAGTTCTTC.

In its sample, this clone was seen once. The chain links TRBV5-1 to TRBJ2-3; 11 bases agree with TRBD2. CDR1 and CDR2 from the germline V gene are SGHRS and YFSETQ. Germline trimming cut 4 bases from V and 4 bases from J; bases unmatched to any gene: 8. The CDR3 is 16 amino acids. DNA of the CDR3: TGCGCCAGCAGCCTGGAGGCTAGCGGGGGGTCAGATACGCAGTATTTT. The encoded protein is CASSLEASGGSDTQYF. Based on the CDR3 plus reference TRBV5-1 and TRBJ2-3, the full variable domain is KAGVTQTPRYLIKTRGQQVTLSCSPISGHRSVSWYQQTPGQGLQFLFEYFSETQRNKGNFPGRFSGRQFSNSRSEMNVSTLELGDSALYLCASSLEASGGSDTQYFGPGTRLTVL.

The rearrangement joins TRBV5-1 to TRBJ2-7; tentative D call: TRBD1 (5 bases). Germline lookup yields CDR1 SGHRS and CDR2 YFSETQ. The length of the CDR3 is 13 residues. Trimming left V 0 bases short and J 6 bases short, with 10 bases between. CDR3 region: CASSLVSGSEQYF. As DNA, the CDR3 is TGCGCCAGCAGCTTGGTATCAGGGTCCGAGCAGTACTTC.

The chain is built from TRBV19 and TRBJ2-7; no firm D call. In germline, CDR1 is LNHDA, CDR2 SQIVND (reference sequence). This CDR3 is 15 amino acids long. V lost 6 bases, J lost 3 bases, and 18 bases lay in between. CDR3 coding DNA: TGTGCCAGTAGCCCGGGCCTGGGGTTAATCTACGAGCAGTACTTC. Translated: CASSPGLGLIYEQYF.

This rearrangement joins TRBV27 to TRBJ1-1; 11 bases line up with TRBD1. The germline V gene has CDR1 MNHEY and CDR2 SMNVEV (reference sequence). V lost 4 bases, J lost 4 bases, and 2 bases stayed unmatched. CDR3 length: 14 residues. CDR3 sequence: CASSWDRGGTEAFF. CDR3 nucleotides: TGTGCCAGCAGTTGGGACAGGGGGGGCACTGAAGCTTTCTTT.

The rearrangement uses TRBV27 and TRBJ2-5; 10 bases match TRBD1. The CDR3 consists of 14 residues. The ends lost 3 bases at V and 5 bases at J; junction bases unmatched: 3. CDR1 is MNHEY, CDR2 SMNVEV, per germline (reference sequence). The CDR3 protein is CASSLTGGPETQYF. CDR3 sequence (DNA): TGTGCCAGCAGTTTGACAGGGGGCCCGGAGACCCAGTACTTC.

The chain joins TRBV6-1 to TRBJ2-2, with 8 bases lining up with TRBD2. CDR3 length: 14 residues. Per the germline V gene, CDR1 is MNHNS and CDR2 is SASEGT. Trimming cost V 5 bases and J 1 base; bases outside gene matches: 0. The CDR3 region has the DNA TGTGCCAGCAGTCTAGCGGGGAACACCGGGGAGCTGTTTTTT. It encodes CASSLAGNTGELFF.

The chain combines TRBV6-4 with TRBJ1-1; D gene unclear. The ends were cut back, 5 bases at V and 7 bases at J, with 14 bases in the middle. The germline CDR1 and CDR2 sequences are MRHNA and SNTAGT. The CDR3 extends over 13 amino acids. CDR3 residues: CASSQSGSHEAFF. In DNA form, the CDR3 reads TGTGCCAGCAGTCAATCCGGGTCTCATGAAGCTTTCTTT.

The chain links TRBV9 to TRBJ2-1; D is perhaps TRBD1 or TRBD2 (5 bases each). V lost 3 bases and J lost 6, with 16 bases in between. Germline CDR1 SGDLS, CDR2 YYNGEE. CDR3 length: 15 residues. The CDR3 here is CASSAWDGEGNEQFF. CDR3 in DNA: TGTGCCAGCAGCGCGTGGGACGGGGAAGGCAATGAGCAGTTCTTC.

The rearrangement links TRBV4-2 to TRBJ2-5; 8 nucleotides match TRBD2. The CDR3 is made up of 16 amino acids. Looked up from germline, CDR1 is LGHNA and CDR2 is YNFKEQ. Losses at the gene ends were 0 bases for V and 2 bases for J; bases not matched to a gene: 5. CDR3 sequence: CASSQDEAGEQETQYF. CDR3 nucleotide sequence: TGTGCCAGCAGCCAAGATGAAGCGGGGGAACAAGAGACCCAGTACTTC.

This clone turned up a few times. This chain links TRBV7-9 with TRBJ2-7; 7 bases match TRBD1. Germline lookup yields CDR1 SEHNR and CDR2 FQNEAQ (reference sequence). V trimming: 5 bases; J trimming: 5 bases; junction bases outside the gene matches: 9. The CDR3 sequence is 14 residues long. CDR3 DNA sequence: TGTGCCAGCAGCCTCCAGACAGGGCTAGACGAGCAGTACTTC. It is translated as CASSLQTGLDEQYF.

The chain uses TRBV9 and TRBJ1-5; D ambiguous. The V gene lost 0 bases and the J gene lost 6 bases, with 13 bases spanning the gap. CDR1 is SGDLS and CDR2 is YYNGEE in the germline V gene. This CDR3 contains 15 residues. CDR3 loop: CASSVAGGSGQPQHF. The CDR3 coding sequence is TGTGCCAGCAGCGTAGCTGGTGGTTCAGGTCAGCCCCAGCATTTT.

The chain couples TRBV6-6 to TRBJ2-7; perhaps TRBD1 as D (5 bases). Germline assignment: CDR1 MNHNY and CDR2 SVGAGI (reference sequence). This CDR3 region has 13 residues. Trimming left V 5 bases short and J 4 bases short, with 12 bases between. DNA for the CDR3: TGTGCCAGCAGTCCCCGACAGATATACGAGCAGTACTTC. This codes for CASSPRQIYEQYF.